Included here is one TCR beta chain sequence, with context. The antigen is not known. Donors were Caucasian adults residing in Nashville, Tennessee, USA. Into CD45RA+ naive and CD45RA-negative memory subsets, the CD4+ cells were split. This sample stems from a study of shared clonotypes between healthy human individuals. Overall study context: Donors had three CD4 naive, three CD4 memory, two CD8 naive and one CD8 memory plate apiece.

Notes on the study in general: The authors expected sequencing depth to affect clonotype sharing among donors.

Sequencing used immunoSEQ multiplex PCR; TCRdb keeps in-frame clones, though not all of them. The sample records about 1.5 million clones, 96% being singletons. V dropped 4 bases and J dropped 5 bases, with 21 bases sitting between them. Germline CDR1 is SGHKS and CDR2 is YYEKEE (reference sequence). This CDR3 contains 17 residues. The chain combines TRBV5-5 with TRBJ2-2; D is ambiguous. The sequence derives from a man aged 25 to 40 in good health. The sequenced sample was naive CD4+ T cells sorted from blood. Subset: CD45RA+ positively selected. The CDR3 sequence: CASSVSSAGINTGELFF. The CDR3, as DNA: TGTGCCAGCAGCGTCTCCTCAGCAGGCATCAATACCGGGGAGCTGTTTTTT.